What follows are 20 T cell receptor beta chains derived from one specimen sequenced in a study of blood T cell repertoires in COVID-19. The assay was immunoSEQ multiplex PCR, and TCRdb's table has in-frame clones only and misses some. The sample carries hundreds of thousands of clones, nearly 85% recorded once. Sequences were obtained from peripheral blood. The receptors come from a human donor in a cohort sampled during active COVID-19.

The V call is TRBV24-1, the J call TRBJ1-2; the D gene is possibly TRBD1 (5 bases). From germline, CDR1 is KGHDR and CDR2 SFDVKD. The CDR3 length is 10 residues. The CDR3 reads CPNDRYGYTF. CDR3 sequence (DNA): TGTCCAAACGACAGATATGGCTACACCTTC.

The rearrangement links TRBV21-1 to TRBJ2-7; TRBD2, the D gene given by the table, was not confirmed from the DNA. TRBV21-1 is a listed pseudogene. The CDR3 is made up of 15 amino acids. CDR3 nucleotide sequence: TGTGCCAGCAGCAGAGGGACCGGGAGCTCCTACGAGCAGTACTTC. It translates to CASSRGTGSSYEQYF.

The rearrangement joins TRBV4-2 to TRBJ2-5; 13 nucleotides line up with TRBD2. V trimming: 3 bases; J trimming: 5 bases; junction bases outside the gene matches: 6. CDR1 is LGHNA, CDR2 YNFKEQ, per germline. The length of the CDR3 is 16 residues. CDR3 bases: TGTGCCAGCAGCCAGACTAGCGGGGGGAGTTGGGAGACCCAGTACTTC. As protein: CASSQTSGGSWETQYF.

The DNA of the CDR3 is TGTGCCAGCAGACTGCCAGGGGGCGACTATGGCTACACCTTC. This gives the protein CASRLPGGDYGYTF. This chain uses TRBV28 with TRBJ1-2; TRBD1 matches 8 bases. CDR3 length: 14 amino acids. Trimming at V came to 6 bases and at J to 3 bases, leaving 6 bases not matched to a gene. Germline values: CDR1 MDHEN, CDR2 SYDVKM.

The rearrangement links TRBV5-5 to TRBJ2-5, with TRBD1 matching over 8 bases. Germline trimming cut 4 bases from V and 0 bases from J; bases unmatched to any gene: 2. The V gene's germline CDR1 is SGHKS and CDR2 YYEKEE (reference sequence). This CDR3 contains 14 residues. The CDR3 nucleotides are TGTGCCAGCAGCAGGACAGGGTACCAAGAGACCCAGTACTTC. Translating it yields CASSRTGYQETQYF.

V and J are TRBV6-1 and TRBJ1-6; TRBD1 might be the D (5 bases). Trimming pared 4 bases from V and 3 bases from J, leaving 16 bases between. This CDR3 region has 17 residues. Per germline, CDR1 MNHNS and CDR2 SASEGT. CDR3 region: CASSAYEGTVYNSPLHF. The CDR3 DNA reads TGTGCCAGCAGTGCATACGAGGGGACTGTCTATAATTCACCCCTCCACTTT.

This chain connects TRBV27 to TRBJ1-1; TRBD1 agrees at 9 bases. CDR1 MNHEY and CDR2 SMNVEV come from the germline V gene (reference sequence). J gave up 5 bases and V 4 bases, and 8 bases lay outside the gene matches. This CDR3 spans 15 amino acids. The CDR3 DNA reads as TGTGCCAGCAGTTCCAGGACAGGGGTTAGAACTGAAGCTTTCTTT. It specifies CASSSRTGVRTEAFF.

The J gene is TRBJ2-2, the V gene TRBV11-3; D gene ambiguous. With 1 base removed from V and 6 bases from J, the gap between germline ends came to 9 bases. The germline CDR1 and CDR2 sequences are SGHNT and YENEEA. The CDR3 runs 14 residues. The CDR3, as DNA: TGTGCCAGCAGCTTAGTTGCAGGCGCCGGGGAGCTGTTTTTT. It encodes CASSLVAGAGELFF. Full variable domain (missing parts from reference TRBV11-3 and TRBJ2-2): EAGVVQSPRYKIIEKKQPVAFWCNPISGHNTLYWYLQNLGQGPELLIRYENEEAVDDSQLPKDRFSAERLKGVDSTLKIQPAELGDSAVYLCASSLVAGAGELFFGEGSRLTVL.

V gene TRBV5-6 combines with J gene TRBJ2-3, with 8 bases lining up with TRBD2. Per the germline V gene, CDR1 is SGHDT and CDR2 is YYEEEE. After removal of 3 bases from V and 0 bases from J, the junction contained 6 bases not matched to a gene. The CDR3 has 16 residues. DNA of the CDR3: TGTGCCAGCAGCTCCCCCGGGACTAGAAGCACAGATACGCAGTATTTT. It encodes CASSSPGTRSTDTQYF. Filled out from reference TRBV5-6 and TRBJ2-3, the complete variable domain reads DAGVTQSPTHLIKTRGQQVTLRCSPKSGHDTVSWYQQALGQGPQFIFQYYEEEERQRGNFPDRFSGHQFPNYSSELNVNALLLGDSALYLCASSSPGTRSTDTQYFGPGTRLTVL.

The gene calls are TRBV9 and TRBJ2-1; 10 bases match TRBD1. With V trimmed by 3 bases and J by 6 bases, 6 bases remained unmatched. This CDR3 comprises 15 residues. Germline CDR1 is SGDLS and CDR2 is YYNGEE. Here the CDR3 DNA reads TGTGCCAGCAGCGCCCGGGACAGGGGCCCCAATGAGCAGTTCTTC. Translating gives CASSARDRGPNEQFF. The variable domain in full, completed from reference TRBV9 and TRBJ2-1, reads DSGVTQTPKHLITATGQRVTLRCSPRSGDLSVYWYQQSLDQGLQFLIQYYNGEERAKGNILERFSAQQFPDLHSELNLSSLELGDSALYFCASSARDRGPNEQFFGPGTRLTVL.

The chain uses TRBV6-5 and TRBJ2-2; maybe TRBD2 (5 bases). The CDR3 runs to 11 residues. Germline V gene data show CDR1 as MNHEY and CDR2 as SVGAGI. V gave up 10 bases and J gave up 5 bases, with 8 bases separating them. CDR3 in amino acids: CATRRTGELFF. The CDR3, as DNA: TGTGCCACCCGGAGGACCGGGGAGCTGTTTTTT.

The chain uses TRBV18 and TRBJ1-5; D is possibly TRBD1 (5 bases). The V and J ends lost 3 bases and 4 bases respectively, with 10 bases between them. This CDR3 has 14 amino acids. Germline CDR1 is KGHSH and CDR2 is LQKENI. CDR3 sequence (DNA): TGTGCCAGCTCACCGGGGCGGGGGAATCAGCCCCAGCATTTT. Translating it yields CASSPGRGNQPQHF. Drawing the rest from reference TRBV18 and TRBJ1-5, the complete variable domain is NAGVMQNPRHLVRRRGQEARLRCSPMKGHSHVYWYRQLPEEGLKFMVYLQKENIIDESGMPKERFSAEFPKEGPSILRIQQVVRGDSAAYFCASSPGRGNQPQHFGDGTRLSIL.

The chain carries TRBV9 and TRBJ2-3; 8 bases are shared with TRBD1. After removal of 2 bases from V and 0 bases from J, the junction contained 2 bases not matched to a gene. Per the germline V gene, CDR1 is SGDLS and CDR2 is YYNGEE. This CDR3 region has 15 residues. This CDR3 reads CASSVQGASTDTQYF. Here the CDR3 DNA reads TGTGCCAGCAGCGTCCAGGGGGCTAGCACAGATACGCAGTATTTT.

This clone was recorded at least ten times. The genes are TRBV7-9 and TRBJ1-6; D remains unclear. Between the trimmed V and J ends, which lost 5 bases and 7 bases, there was a span of 12 bases. The CDR3 is made up of 14 amino acids. Germline-derived CDR1 and CDR2 are SEHNR and FQNEAQ (reference sequence). The CDR3 protein is CASSQLRGNSPLHF. CDR3 DNA: TGTGCCAGCAGCCAACTTCGAGGGAATTCACCCCTCCACTTT.

V gene TRBV19 combines with J gene TRBJ1-5; tentative D call: TRBD1 (5 bases). The CDR3 runs 15 residues. V lost 5 bases to trimming and J lost 4 bases, with 15 bases between them. CDR1 and CDR2 from the germline V gene are LNHDA and SQIVND (reference sequence). The CDR3 region has the DNA TGTGCCAGTAGTCGAGGAGGGGCAATGAATCAGCCCCAGCATTTT. The encoded protein is CASSRGGAMNQPQHF.

V usage is TRBV21-1 and J usage is TRBJ2-5; whether TRBD1, the table's D call, matches the DNA was not checked. TRBV21-1 is designated a pseudogene. The CDR3 is 13 residues long. Here the CDR3 reads CASSKGQQETQYF. The CDR3 DNA follows: TGTGCCAGCAGCAAAGGACAGCAAGAGACCCAGTACTTC.

The V gene is TRBV6-5, the J gene TRBJ1-1; the D is unclear. Germline CDR1 reads MNHEY; CDR2 reads SVGAGI. Trimming removed 6 bases from V and 3 bases from J, with 14 bases in between. The CDR3 loop spans 14 amino acids. The CDR3 is CASSPGGWDTEAFF. As DNA, the CDR3 is TGTGCCAGCAGCCCAGGAGGGTGGGACACTGAAGCTTTCTTT.

The chain joins TRBV5-3 to TRBJ2-7; no clear D gene. TRBV5-3 is recorded as an ORF, its role being uncertain. Trimming removed 0 bases from V and 4 bases from J, with 17 bases in between. The length of the CDR3 is 16 residues. As DNA, the CDR3 is TGTGCCAGAAGCTTGGGTCGTCTGAGTTGTGTGTACGAGCAGTACTTC. It is translated as CARSLGRLSCVYEQYF.

The V gene is TRBV6-2 or TRBV6-3, the J gene TRBJ2-5; 11 bases fit TRBD2. Germline trimming cut 2 bases from V and 5 bases from J; bases unmatched to any gene: 13. The CDR3 spans 18 residues. Germline CDR1 is MNHEY and CDR2 is SVGEGT. Written as DNA, the CDR3 is TGTGCCAGCAGTTACCGCGGGACTAGCGGCTTAGGGGGCGAGACCCAGTACTTC. It translates to CASSYRGTSGLGGETQYF.

The chain links TRBV3-1 (or the pseudogene TRBV3-2) to TRBJ2-3; 8 bases fit TRBD2. The V segment lost 6 bases and the J segment 4 bases; nucleotides outside the gene matches: 15. This CDR3 region has 17 residues. The germline CDR1 and CDR2 sequences are LGHDT and YNNKEL (reference sequence). The CDR3 reads CASSLLADPFGADTQYF. The DNA for the CDR3 is TGTGCCAGCAGTCTACTAGCGGACCCGTTCGGGGCAGATACGCAGTATTTT.